A few counts support the clone carrying this TCR beta chain. The method was immunoSEQ multiplex PCR; TCRdb's version includes in-frame clones alone and lacks a portion of them. The repertoire consists of 65,000 to 70,000 clones, with about 80% occurring once and the leading ten covering roughly a sixth. This entry is derived from a study of blood T cell repertoires in COVID-19. The wider study: The analysed material was cDNA or gDNA that came from T cells, B-cell-depleted T cells, or PBMCs.

Sequencing used peripheral blood. This clonotype was obtained from a man older than 75 with active COVID-19.

CDR3 bases: TGTGCCATCAGTGAGTCGTCCGGGACAGTAATAACAAACACAGATACGCAGTATTTT. Amino acid sequence: CAISESSGTVITNTDTQYF. The chain uses TRBV10-3 and TRBJ2-3, with 7 bases fitting TRBD1. The CDR3 extends over 19 amino acids. In germline, CDR1 is ENHRY, CDR2 SYGVKD. Losses at the gene ends were 0 bases for V and 2 bases for J; bases not matched to a gene: 14.